This TCR beta chain originates from a study of T cells in localized non-small cell lung cancer (TCRdb year 2020). Describing the broader study: The study examined T cell repertoires in approximately 240 patients with early-stage NSCLC and compared tumors with uninvolved tumor-adjacent lungs. Of the NSCLC patients, approximately 130 were male and roughly 100 were female, and the mean age was about 69 years. The cohort consisted of approximately 220 treatment-naive NSCLC patients whose localized lung tumors had been resected.

Summary of the overall study and its limitations: Longer overall survival was associated with higher T cell density in blood, whereas shorter survival was associated with higher clonality in adjacent lung. Because multi-region tumor sequencing was not done, intratumor heterogeneity could not be ruled out. Since the design was exploratory, TCR variables were selected using unadjusted p-values with no false-discovery rate correction. Uninvolved tumor-adjacent lung showed the highest T cell clonality, higher than tumor, which suggests more focused antigenic responses in the adjacent lung. A median of roughly 60 of the top 100 tumor clones were detected in paired uninvolved adjacent lung, and around 30 of these tumor clones were also found among the top 100 clones of the paired uninvolved adjacent lung.

The CDR3 goes from the cysteine to the phenylalanine over 17 residues. The kept DNA is CDR3 alone, 51 bases in frame from the first base. Germline trimming: 1 base from V, 2 bases from J; junction bases outside gene matches: 6. As encoded in the germline V gene, CDR1 is SGHAT while CDR2 is FQNNGV. The immunoSEQ Assay was used to sequence TCR beta CDR3 regions from DNA. In the authors' own workflow: T cell density was computed as TCR beta template counts normalized to usable DNA estimated by amplifying housekeeping genes. Richness was estimated with the preseqR package, extrapolating to 400,000 templates for PBMC samples and 120,000 templates for tissue samples. Clonality was defined as one minus Pielou's evenness. To identify tissue-enriched TCRs, differential abundance testing was run on productive amino-acid clonotypes with a minimum total count of 5 and an alpha of 0.1. The Jaccard Index and the Morisita Overlap Index were used to measure how much the repertoires overlapped between compartments. TCR beta CDR3s were clustered by GLIPH together with public tetramer-defined viral CDR3s, and at least three viral sequences plus V-gene enrichment were required for viral motifs. Sourced from immuneACCESS, this table was stored by TCRdb with only in-frame sequences that have V and J called. A share of the clones is absent; for the studies checked, an unresolved V gene accounts for under half, and the remainder has no known explanation. The V and J calls and the clone size are those of that table, but D and trimming were determined from the DNA. The sample table shows about 76,000 clones, and approximately 84% are seen once. The top ten clones comprise 1.3% of the sample.

Notes on this clone: Its antigen remains undetermined. Base-call qualities are not available, and no considerably larger clone is one nucleotide away.

At diagnosis, peripheral blood, uninvolved tumor-adjacent lung and tumor were collected and stored as a combination of fresh-frozen and FFPE material. For TCR repertoire profiling, the blood samples were analyzed as peripheral blood mononuclear cells. This clonotype was obtained from an older female donor with stage I lung adenocarcinoma. Here the chain combines TRBV11-2 and TRBJ1-1; 11 nucleotides in the junction match TRBD1. The sequences come from peripheral blood, collected before any cancer treatment. The nucleotide sequence reads as follows: TGTGCCAGCAGCTTAGGGACAGGGGGCGTGATAAACACTGAAGCTTTCTTT. It specifies CASSLGTGGVINTEAFF.